One sample yielded the 16 T cell receptor beta chains listed below, sequenced in a study of neurological immune-mediated disorders. Via MiXCR, TCRdb re-called the 5' RACE reads, giving one row per CDR3 protein. The table shows tens of thousands of distinct CDR3 sequences, with 7% to 8% occurring only once. The sample taken for sequencing was PBMCs. The receptor source for this set is a woman aged 40 to 50 in good health.

Many counts were recorded for this clonotype. The gene calls are TRBV5-1 and TRBJ2-7; a weak D match, TRBD2 (6 bases). The CDR3 has 14 residues. Germline lookup yields CDR1 SGHRS and CDR2 YFSETQ. V was cut by 3 bases and J by 4 bases, with 14 bases left in between. CDR3 amino acids: CASSSLPGVYEQYF. The DNA for the CDR3 is TGCGCCAGCAGCTCCCTCCCGGGAGTGTACGAGCAGTACTTC.

This clonotype came up many times. V usage is TRBV6-5 and J usage is TRBJ1-1, with 10 bases fitting TRBD1. The CDR3 runs 15 residues. Germline trimming cut 7 bases from V and 6 bases from J; bases unmatched to any gene: 11. Germline-derived CDR1 and CDR2 are MNHEY and SVGAGI. CDR3 loop: CASKPPGQGGAEAFF. In DNA form, the CDR3 reads TGTGCCAGCAAACCACCCGGACAGGGGGGTGCTGAAGCTTTCTTT.

Note on this clonotype: The junction departs from the called germline gene at one end, perhaps through a read error. This chain connects TRBV15 to TRBJ2-1, with TRBD2 matching 15 bases. This CDR3 comprises 19 residues. Per the germline V gene, CDR1 is LNHNV and CDR2 is YYDKDF (reference sequence). As DNA, the CDR3 is TGTGCCACAAGCAGATCGCCCCGGACTAGCGGGGGGGCCGTCATTGAGCAGTTCTTC. Translated, it gives CATSRSPRTSGGAVIEQFF.

The chain links TRBV9 to TRBJ2-1; 11 bases are shared with TRBD2. J was trimmed by 3 bases and V by 3 bases; bases with no gene match: 8. The germline CDR1 and CDR2 sequences are SGDLS and YYNGEE. CDR3 length: 17 residues. The CDR3 DNA follows: TGTGCCAGCAGCGAAACTAGCGGGAGTCTAGGCTACAATGAGCAGTTCTTC. Residues: CASSETSGSLGYNEQFF.

This clonotype came up many times. The chain is built from TRBV6-5 and TRBJ2-7; 9 nucleotides align to TRBD1. Germline V gene sequence: CDR1 MNHEY, CDR2 SVGAGI. With V trimmed by 6 bases and J by 6 bases, 9 bases remained unmatched. The CDR3 totals 14 residues. CDR3 nucleotide sequence: TGTGCCAGCAGCCCGGGACAGGGAGGGATCGAGCAGTACTTC. Amino acid sequence: CASSPGQGGIEQYF.

This clonotype has just a few counts. The V call is TRBV19, the J call TRBJ1-1; D uncertain. Trimming stripped 4 bases from V and 11 bases from J, with 17 bases between. The germline V gene encodes CDR1 LNHDA and CDR2 SQIVND (reference sequence). The CDR3 runs to 13 residues. The CDR3 spells CASSTPGPDRAFF. In DNA form, the CDR3 reads TGTGCCAGTAGTACACCGGGCCCCGATCGGGCTTTCTTT. Combining the CDR3 with reference TRBV19 and TRBJ1-1 gives the whole variable domain DGGITQSPKYLFRKEGQNVTLSCEQNLNHDAMYWYRQDPGQGLRLIYYSQIVNDFQKGDIAEGYSVSREKKESFPLTVTSAQKNPTAFYLCASSTPGPDRAFFGQGTRLTVV.

In this sample, this clonotype turned up many times. The chain uses TRBV28 and TRBJ2-6, with a tentative D call TRBD1 (6 bases). This CDR3 is 15 amino acids long. Trimming removed 6 bases from V and 4 bases from J, with 13 bases in between. The germline CDR1 and CDR2 sequences are MDHEN and SYDVKM. The CDR3 sequence: CASSYTGSGANVLTF. For the CDR3, the DNA is TGTGCCAGCAGCTATACAGGGTCCGGGGCCAACGTCCTGACTTTC.

This clonotype was recorded a few times. The chain is built from TRBV27 and TRBJ2-7; 8 nucleotides line up with TRBD2. The V gene end was trimmed by 2 bases and the J gene end by 4 bases; junction bases not matched to a gene: 7. The germline CDR1 and CDR2 sequences are MNHEY and SMNVEV (reference sequence). CDR3 length: 15 residues. In DNA form, the CDR3 reads TGTGCCAGCAGTTTAATAGCGGGAAACTCTTACGAGCAGTACTTC. Protein product: CASSLIAGNSYEQYF.

At least ten counts were recorded for this clonotype. The V gene is TRBV7-8, the J gene TRBJ1-2; perhaps TRBD1 as D (5 bases). V lost 1 base and J lost 4, with 10 bases in between. The V gene's germline CDR1 is SGHVS and CDR2 FQNEAQ. CDR3 size: 14 residues. The CDR3, as DNA: TGTGCCAGCAGCTTAGGGTCAGGGATCTATGGCTACACCTTC. This codes for CASSLGSGIYGYTF.

This clonotype came up many times. The genes are TRBV7-9 and TRBJ1-1, with TRBD1 matching 8 bases. With V trimmed by 4 bases and J by 2 bases, 3 bases remained unmatched. CDR1 is SEHNR, CDR2 FQNEAQ, per germline (reference sequence). The CDR3 has 14 residues. CDR3: CASSYRGTNTEAFF. The CDR3 nucleotides are TGTGCCAGCAGCTACAGGGGGACCAACACTGAAGCTTTCTTT.

This clonotype was counted many times. The chain couples TRBV5-1 to TRBJ1-1; D might be TRBD1 (6 bases). This CDR3 is 13 amino acids long. Trimming took 6 bases from V and 1 from J, leaving 10 bases between them. Germline V gene sequence: CDR1 SGHRS, CDR2 YFSETQ. Written as DNA, the CDR3 is TGCGCCAGCACCTCGACAGGGAACACTGAAGCTTTCTTT. The encoded protein is CASTSTGNTEAFF.

In its sample, this clonotype was seen many times. The chain recombines TRBV28 with TRBJ2-7; D ambiguous. V dropped 1 base and J dropped 5 bases, with 9 bases sitting between them. CDR1 is MDHEN, CDR2 SYDVKM, per germline. This CDR3 contains 13 residues. CDR3 residues: CASSLSTWNEQYF. The CDR3 DNA is TGTGCCAGCAGTTTATCTACGTGGAACGAGCAGTACTTC.

This clonotype was observed a few times. The chain recombines TRBV7-9 with TRBJ2-2; the match to TRBD1 covers 7 bases. V trimming: 3 bases; J trimming: 1 base; junction bases outside the gene matches: 5. This CDR3 spans 16 amino acids. Looked up from germline, CDR1 is SEHNR and CDR2 is FQNEAQ (reference sequence). The CDR3 reads CASSFRDSMNTGELFF. DNA of the CDR3: TGTGCCAGCAGCTTCCGGGACAGCATGAACACCGGGGAGCTGTTTTTT. Full variable domain (remainder filled in from reference TRBV7-9 and TRBJ2-2): DTGVSQNPRHKITKRGQNVTFRCDPISEHNRLYWYRQTLGQGPEFLTYFQNEAQLEKSRLLSDRFSAERPKGSFSTLEIQRTEQGDSAMYLCASSFRDSMNTGELFFGEGSRLTVL.

The sample holds many counts of this clonotype. Written as DNA, the CDR3 is TGTGCCAGCAGCGCCGACAGGGTCCCTCGGGATAACTATGGCTACACCTTC. This translates into CASSADRVPRDNYGYTF. V is TRBV9 and J is TRBJ1-2; 7 bases align to TRBD1. CDR1 is SGDLS and CDR2 is YYNGEE in the germline V gene. V lost 3 bases and J lost 1; bases outside the gene matches: 12. This CDR3 contains 17 residues. Variable domain in full (rest from reference TRBV9 and TRBJ1-2): DSGVTQTPKHLITATGQRVTLRCSPRSGDLSVYWYQQSLDQGLQFLIQYYNGEERAKGNILERFSAQQFPDLHSELNLSSLELGDSALYFCASSADRVPRDNYGYTFGSGTRLTVV.

This clonotype was observed at least ten times. The V gene is TRBV29-1, the J gene TRBJ2-3; 15 bases line up with TRBD2. CDR3 length equals 14 residues. The germline V gene encodes CDR1 SQVTM and CDR2 ANQGSEA. The ends lost 6 bases at V and 3 bases at J; junction bases unmatched: 1. CDR3 loop: CSVGLAGGTDTQYF. CDR3 nucleotide sequence: TGCAGCGTCGGACTAGCGGGGGGGACAGATACGCAGTATTTT.

This clonotype has a count of ten or more. The V and J genes are TRBV5-1 and TRBJ2-7; 14 nucleotides line up with TRBD2. The germline V gene encodes CDR1 SGHRS and CDR2 YFSETQ. J lost 6 bases, V lost 6 bases, and 8 bases had no gene match. This CDR3 contains 15 residues. The CDR3 loop reads CASTEGLAGVGEQYF. CDR3 nucleotides: TGCGCCAGCACCGAGGGACTAGCGGGAGTTGGCGAGCAGTACTTC.